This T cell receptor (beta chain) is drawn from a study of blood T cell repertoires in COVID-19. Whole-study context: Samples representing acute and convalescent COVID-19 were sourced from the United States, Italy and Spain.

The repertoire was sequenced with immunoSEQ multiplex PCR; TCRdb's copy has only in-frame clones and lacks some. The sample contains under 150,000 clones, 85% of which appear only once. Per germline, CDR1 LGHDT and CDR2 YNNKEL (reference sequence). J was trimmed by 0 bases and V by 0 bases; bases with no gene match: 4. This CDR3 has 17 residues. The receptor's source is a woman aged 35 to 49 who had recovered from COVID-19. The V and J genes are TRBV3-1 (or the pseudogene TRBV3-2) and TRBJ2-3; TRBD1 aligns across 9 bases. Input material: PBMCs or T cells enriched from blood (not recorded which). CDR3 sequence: CASSQDFGTGSTDTQYF. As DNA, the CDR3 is TGTGCCAGCAGCCAAGATTTCGGGACAGGGAGCACAGATACGCAGTATTTT.